This T cell receptor beta chain was captured in a study of cytomegalovirus exposure and HLA in healthy donors. The study's findings and limits: Across all donors, roughly uniform sequencing depth was an assumption of the presence/absence analyses. A missense variant in DCLRE1C was later tied to TCR beta V- and J-gene trimming. Most TCR beta V segments were productive about 90% or about 30% of the time in an earlier analysis.

The PCR had 60 Vbeta and 13 Jbeta primers. Assay used: immunoSEQ multiplex PCR; TCRdb lists only in-frame clones, some missing. The profile covers around 120,000 clones, with 80% to 85% appearing a single time and approximately 1% taken by the ten largest. Germline V gene data show CDR1 as LNHDA and CDR2 as SQIVND (reference sequence). The CDR3 contains 15 residues. Trimming took 7 bases from V and 2 from J, leaving 18 bases between them. This clone came up once. What it binds is unknown. The receptor's source is a human donor in good health. The chain recombines TRBV19 with TRBJ2-7; possibly TRBD1 for D (6 bases). Material: PBMCs. The CDR3 sequence: CASTLGRGDTYEQYF. The CDR3 region has the DNA TGTGCCAGTACCCTAGGCAGGGGAGATACCTACGAGCAGTACTTC.